These 32 T cell receptor beta chains share one sample of origin, sequenced in a study of T cell repertoires in cytomegalovirus infection. TCRdb called the reads again in MiXCR, with one record for every CDR3 protein. The repertoire holds some 920,000 distinct CDR3 sequences, with 30% to 40% as singletons. The antigens for these receptors are not known. The sample here was cultured CD8+ T cells from PBMCs, taken from culture after CMV antigen stimulation. These receptors were taken from a human donor in good health (CMV status not recorded). Some clones in this sample may be carry-over from other donors' samples.

This clonotype was observed a handful of times. CDR3 sequence: CASSYSRVRGYEQYV. In DNA form, the CDR3 reads TGTGCCAGCAGTTACTCCAGGGTAAGGGGCTACGAGCAGTACGTC. The V and J genes are TRBV6-2 or TRBV6-3 and TRBJ2-7; possible D gene TRBD1, 5 bases. Trimming removed 0 bases at V and 3 bases at J, with 12 bases between. The CDR3 runs to 15 residues. Germline V gene lookup returns CDR1 MNHEY and CDR2 SVGEGT.

The chain uses TRBV2 and TRBJ1-1; 10 bases map to TRBD1. Germline trimming cut 6 bases from V and 5 bases from J; bases unmatched to any gene: 15. Germline V gene sequence: CDR1 SNHLY, CDR2 FYNNEI. There are 17 residues in the CDR3. As DNA, the CDR3 is TGTGCCAGCAGGGGGACAGGGGCCACCCCTGCTGGGACTGAAGCTTTCTTT. Protein: CASRGTGATPAGTEAFF.

Note on this clonotype: This may come from a read error, since a much larger clone is one base off. This sequence joins TRBV7-2 and TRBJ2-1, with a tentative D call TRBD2 (5 bases). Germline V CDR1 and CDR2: SGHTA, FQGNSA. There are 16 residues in the CDR3. V dropped 1 base and J dropped 4 bases, with 14 bases sitting between them. DNA for the CDR3: TGTACCAGCAGCTTAGGGCCCTCCCGAGGGTACAATGAGCAGTTCTTC. This encodes CTSSLGPSRGYNEQFF.

This clonotype was counted many times. The chain employs TRBV7-9 and TRBJ2-5; tentative D call: TRBD2 (6 bases). Germline V gene sequence: CDR1 SEHNR, CDR2 FQNEAQ (reference sequence). This CDR3 contains 16 residues. V lost 4 bases to trimming and J lost 2 bases, with 17 bases between them. The CDR3 sequence is CASSSLWVAEQETQYF. CDR3 DNA sequence: TGTGCCAGCAGCTCTTTATGGGTAGCGGAGCAAGAGACCCAGTACTTC.

This clonotype was seen many times. The J gene is TRBJ2-7, the V gene TRBV7-2, with a weak D call TRBD1 (5 bases). Germline V CDR1 and CDR2: SGHTA, FQGNSA. The V and J ends lost 5 bases and 4 bases respectively, with 9 bases between them. The CDR3 totals 12 residues. CDR3 bases: TGTGCCAGCAGCCCGGACATGTACGAGCAGTACTTC. It translates to CASSPDMYEQYF.

This clonotype was recorded many times. The CDR3 loop reads CASRKGQGATYEQYV. CDR3 DNA: TGTGCCAGCAGGAAAGGACAGGGAGCTACCTACGAGCAGTACGTC. The rearrangement joins TRBV6-2 or TRBV6-3 to TRBJ2-7, with TRBD1 identical over 8 bases. The V gene's germline CDR1 is MNHEY and CDR2 SVGEGT. V dropped 6 bases and J dropped 2; count of bases not matched to a gene: 9. The CDR3 length is 15 residues.

This chain links TRBV27 with TRBJ1-5, with a weak D call TRBD1 (6 bases). The germline V gene has CDR1 MNHEY and CDR2 SMNVEV (reference sequence). The CDR3 is 16 residues long. Deletions cut 5 bases from V and 3 bases from J, with 17 bases between. DNA of the CDR3: TGTGCCAGCAGTCCACAGGGTTCTGTCTTCAATCAGCCCCAGCATTTT. Translated, it gives CASSPQGSVFNQPQHF.

V usage is TRBV4-3 and J usage is TRBJ1-1, with D possibly TRBD1 on 6 matching bases. The CDR3 sequence is 14 residues long. Trimming cost V 1 base and J 10 bases, with 16 bases left between them. From germline, CDR1 is LGHNA and CDR2 YSLEER. The CDR3 region has the DNA TGCGCCAGCAGCCAAGGGGATCAGGGGAATCGAGCTTTCTTT. This sequence encodes CASSQGDQGNRAFF.

This clonotype was seen more than once but under ten times. This chain connects TRBV12-3 or TRBV12-4 to TRBJ2-2; no reliable D call. V shed 4 bases and J shed 9 bases, with 18 bases lying between them. CDR3 size: 15 residues. The CDR3 DNA sequence: TGTGCCAGCAGTTATAACAGAATCCCTTACCGGGAGCTGTTTTTT. It yields the protein CASSYNRIPYRELFF.

This chain links TRBV12-5 with TRBJ2-1, with D possibly being TRBD2 (6 bases). CDR3 length: 19 residues. The V and J ends lost 4 bases and 4 bases respectively, with 26 bases between them. CDR1 is LGHNT and CDR2 is FRNRAP in the germline V gene. This chain's CDR3 is CASGWTSEGGSGIYNEQFF. CDR3 DNA: TGTGCTAGTGGTTGGACCTCTGAGGGTGGTAGCGGAATTTACAATGAGCAGTTCTTC.

The table lists this clonotype with a few counts. V is TRBV2 and J is TRBJ2-5; TRBD2 agrees at 12 bases. The CDR3 is 16 residues long. The V segment lost 1 base and the J segment 4 bases; nucleotides outside the gene matches: 4. Germline V gene sequence: CDR1 SNHLY, CDR2 FYNNEI. The CDR3 region is CASSEELAGGSETQYF. The CDR3 region has the DNA TGTGCCAGCAGTGAAGAGCTAGCGGGGGGGTCAGAGACCCAGTACTTC.

The V and J genes are TRBV10-3 and TRBJ2-7, with D hard to call. Looked up from germline, CDR1 is ENHRY and CDR2 is SYGVKD. The V end lost 10 bases, the J end lost 3 bases, and 19 bases lay between the germline ends. The CDR3 spans 14 residues. For the CDR3, the DNA is TGTGCCACTACCGAAGATGGGATATACTACGAGCAGTACTTC. The encoded protein is CATTEDGIYYEQYF.

This clonotype was found a few times. The chain links TRBV4-1 to TRBJ1-1, with unresolved D. In germline, CDR1 is MGHRA, CDR2 YSYEKL. Deletions cut 2 bases from V and 1 base from J, with 11 bases between. The CDR3 is 15 amino acids. The CDR3 DNA reads as TGCGCCAGCAGCCAAAGATTGACACAGAACACTGAAGCTTTCTTT. It codes for CASSQRLTQNTEAFF.

The genes are TRBV20-1 and TRBJ2-3, with 10 bases fitting TRBD2. Looked up from germline, CDR1 is DFQATT and CDR2 is SNEGSKA (reference sequence). V was clipped by 6 bases and J by 0 bases; unmatched bases: 9. This CDR3 spans 16 amino acids. The CDR3 DNA follows: TGCAGTGCCCTGATTCTAGCGGGGGTTAGCACAGATACGCAGTATTTT. Residues: CSALILAGVSTDTQYF.

The table lists this clonotype with a few counts. The genes are TRBV7-6 and TRBJ1-1; a weak D match, TRBD1 (5 bases). Germline V gives CDR1 SGHVS, CDR2 FNYEAQ. The V end lost 6 bases, the J end lost 3 bases, and 11 bases lay between the germline ends. This CDR3 spans 13 amino acids. CDR3 region: CASRQDGDTEAFF. CDR3 coding DNA: TGTGCCAGCAGACAGGACGGGGACACTGAAGCTTTCTTT.

This clonotype appeared many times. The chain joins TRBV7-6 to TRBJ1-1; D may be TRBD1 (6 bases). The CDR3 is made up of 14 amino acids. Deletions cut 4 bases from V and 0 bases from J, with 9 bases between. Germline CDR1 and CDR2: SGHVS and FNYEAQ. The DNA for the CDR3 is TGTGCCAGCAGCTCCGGACAGATGAACACTGAAGCTTTCTTT. This gives the protein CASSSGQMNTEAFF.

This clonotype has just one count. The genes are TRBV7-9 and TRBJ1-2; possibly TRBD1 for D (5 bases). Per germline, CDR1 SEHNR and CDR2 FQNEAQ (reference sequence). This CDR3 is built from 16 residues. Between the trimmed V and J ends, which lost 4 bases and 3 bases, there was a span of 18 bases. The DNA of the CDR3 is TGTGCCAGCAGCTCCGACTTCGGGGGAGGGGACTATGGCTACACCTTC. Amino acid sequence: CASSSDFGGGDYGYTF.

The genes are TRBV3-1 and TRBJ1-1; TRBD1 matches 10 bases. Germline loops: CDR1 LGHDT, CDR2 YNNKEL (reference sequence). CDR3 size: 16 residues. The V and J ends lost 5 bases and 4 bases, in that order; junction bases with no gene match: 10. For the CDR3, the DNA is TGTGCCAGCAGCGGCGGACAGGGGGATGGTAGCACTGAAGCTTTCTTT. This gives the protein CASSGGQGDGSTEAFF.

CDR3 region: CASSYWGTGGYEQYF. Here the CDR3 DNA reads TGTGCCAGCAGTTACTGGGGGACAGGGGGCTACGAGCAGTACTTC. The genes are TRBV6-2 or TRBV6-3 and TRBJ2-7, with 11 nucleotides matching TRBD1. The ends lost 1 base at V and 3 bases at J; junction bases unmatched: 2. CDR1 MNHEY and CDR2 SVGEGT come from the germline V gene. This CDR3 is 15 amino acids long.

V gene TRBV27 combines with J gene TRBJ2-2; possible D gene TRBD2, 5 bases. CDR3 length equals 15 residues. The V end lost 7 bases, the J end lost 7 bases, and 19 bases lay between the germline ends. The germline V gene has CDR1 MNHEY and CDR2 SMNVEV (reference sequence). The CDR3: CASTFDSTGDGELFF. In nucleotides, the CDR3 is TGTGCCAGCACCTTCGACTCAACCGGGGACGGGGAGCTGTTTTTT.

A few counts support this clonotype. This chain links TRBV11-2 with TRBJ2-4, with D possibly being TRBD2 (5 bases). The CDR3 sequence is 19 residues long. The germline gives CDR1 SGHAT, CDR2 FQNNGV. The ends were cut back, 2 bases at V and 2 bases at J, with 22 bases in the middle. This CDR3 reads CASSLPLAGEGRPKNIQYF. Written as DNA, the CDR3 is TGTGCCAGCAGCTTACCCCTGGCTGGTGAGGGAAGACCCAAAAACATTCAGTACTTC.

This clonotype has at least ten counts. The V call is TRBV7-2, the J call TRBJ1-4; 7 nucleotides align to TRBD1. The CDR3 is 14 amino acids. Germline V CDR1 and CDR2: SGHTA, FQGNSA. CDR3 nucleotides: TGTGCAACCTCCCCGACCACAGGGGATGAAAAACTGTTTTTT. Protein: CATSPTTGDEKLFF.

A word on this clonotype: The junction does not match germline at one end; this may be a read error. The gene calls are TRBV19 and TRBJ1-1; TRBD1 agrees at 7 bases. CDR3 size: 17 residues. Germline CDR1 LNHDA, CDR2 SQIVND (reference sequence). CDR3 sequence: CVSSPDRATFWDTEAFF. CDR3 in DNA: TGTGTCAGTAGCCCCGACAGGGCGACTTTTTGGGACACTGAAGCTTTCTTT.

This clonotype was seen only a few times. The CDR3: CASRKQGNNEKLFF. DNA of the CDR3: TGTGCCAGCCGAAAACAGGGCAATAATGAAAAACTGTTTTTT. The chain combines TRBV27 with TRBJ1-4; perhaps TRBD1 as D (6 bases). Germline V gene data show CDR1 as MNHEY and CDR2 as SMNVEV (reference sequence). Between the trimmed V and J ends, which lost 8 bases and 4 bases, there was a span of 14 bases. The CDR3 contains 14 residues.

This chain connects TRBV10-3 to TRBJ2-1, with D possibly matching TRBD2 (6 bases). With 11 bases removed from V and 4 bases from J, the gap between germline ends came to 15 bases. CDR1 and CDR2 (germline): ENHRY, SYGVKD. The CDR3 has 13 amino acids. CDR3 sequence reads: CALGAGGYNEQFF. CDR3 nucleotide sequence: TGTGCCCTCGGAGCGGGCGGATACAATGAGCAGTTCTTC.

This clonotype was detected only a few times. The rearrangement uses TRBV4-1 and TRBJ2-7, with 8 nucleotides matching TRBD1. J was trimmed by 3 bases and V by 5 bases; bases with no gene match: 9. Germline CDR1 is MGHRA and CDR2 is YSYEKL. The CDR3 contains 15 residues. Here the CDR3 reads CASSTPGTGDYEQYF. The CDR3 DNA sequence: TGCGCCAGCAGCACTCCCGGGACAGGAGACTACGAGCAGTACTTC.

The DNA for the CDR3 is TGTGCCAGCAGTTTCGTGGGACCCCGGGATGAAAAACTGTTTTTT. This translates into CASSFVGPRDEKLFF. V gene TRBV12-3 or TRBV12-4 combines with J gene TRBJ1-4, with D tentatively TRBD1 (5 bases). With 3 bases removed from V and 6 bases from J, the gap between germline ends came to 14 bases. This CDR3 is 15 amino acids long.

The V and J genes are TRBV2 and TRBJ1-4; D possibly corresponds to TRBD1 (5 bases). The CDR3 covers 16 residues. Germline CDR1 reads SNHLY; CDR2 reads FYNNEI. With 9 bases removed from V and 4 bases from J, the gap between germline ends came to 21 bases. The CDR3 DNA reads TGTGCCAGTGATGCCCGGGACGACGGATATAATGAAAAACTGTTTTTT. Its translation: CASDARDDGYNEKLFF.

The chain joins TRBV7-9 to TRBJ1-2; D uncertain. This CDR3 region has 15 residues. The V and J ends lost 2 bases and 8 bases respectively, with 18 bases between them. Germline values: CDR1 SEHNR, CDR2 FQNEAQ (reference sequence). CDR3 amino acids: CASSLSIRSTWGYTF. CDR3 nucleotide sequence: TGTGCCAGCAGCTTAAGTATTAGAAGCACGTGGGGCTACACCTTC.

The chain uses TRBV6-6 and TRBJ1-2; 10 positions agree with TRBD1. CDR1 MNHNY and CDR2 SVGAGI come from the germline V gene (reference sequence). V trimming: 0 bases; J trimming: 4 bases; junction bases outside the gene matches: 2. The CDR3 has 15 amino acids. Written as DNA, the CDR3 is TGTGCCAGCAGTTACTCAGGGACAGGGGTCTATGGCTACACCTTC. Amino acids: CASSYSGTGVYGYTF.

The chain has TRBV12-3 or TRBV12-4 and TRBJ1-5; a possible D gene is TRBD1 (5 bases). This CDR3 is built from 14 residues. Trimming pared 6 bases from V and 4 bases from J, leaving 13 bases between. The CDR3 reads CASSPWGDNQPQHF. CDR3 coding DNA: TGTGCCAGCAGCCCTTGGGGGGATAATCAGCCCCAGCATTTT.

This clonotype was seen ten or more times. V and J are TRBV4-1 and TRBJ2-3; no reliable D call. This CDR3 spans 14 amino acids. The germline V gene encodes CDR1 MGHRA and CDR2 YSYEKL. V was cut by 4 bases and J by 3 bases, with 11 bases left in between. CDR3 bases: TGCGCCAGCAGCCCTTTCTCGACAACAGATACGCAGTATTTT. It is translated as CASSPFSTTDTQYF.